Below, one T cell receptor beta chain is given with its context. The entry originates in a study of spatial heterogeneity in lung cancer. Study-wide context: Alpha-chain detections were consistently fewer than beta-chain detections among the sequences.

The CDR3 runs 14 residues. Trimming took 4 bases from V and 8 from J; bases not matched to a gene: 3. From germline, CDR1 is KGHSH and CDR2 LQKENI. The time point here: sample taken at primary tumor resection. Donation came from over 60 patients with untreated early-stage non-small cell lung cancer. Unsorted whole RNA samples from tumor, nontumor lung or frozen PBMC were sequenced. TCRdb independently ran MiXCR on the 5' RACE reads; one entry per CDR3 protein. The sample lists around 89,000 distinct CDR3 sequences; roughly 12% were seen once. The gene calls are TRBV18 and TRBJ2-1, with 12 bases identical to TRBD2. The input for sequencing was PBMCs, taken at surgery. This TCR derives from a male donor with early-stage non-small cell lung cancer. DNA for the CDR3: TGTGCCAGCTCACGACTAGCGGGGGTCGATGAGCAGTTCTTC. Encoded protein: CASSRLAGVDEQFF.